This TCR beta chain was retrieved from a study of T cell repertoires in cytomegalovirus infection. Study background: Indications came from public TCR beta signatures; they pointed to CMV infection and to a matching HLA type.

TCRdb ran MiXCR on the reads and lists one entry per CDR3 protein. The table lists about 260,000 distinct CDR3 sequences, approximately 13% of them singletons. The CDR3 length is 12 residues. The ends were cut back, 6 bases at V and 1 base at J, with 7 bases in the middle. This clonotype was seen at least ten times. What it binds is unknown. Study conclusions and caveats: Across the ex vivo response, the dominant clonotypes were HLA-C-restricted CMV-specific TCR beta clonotypes. Carriers of CMV and the relevant HLA type were discriminated by public TCR beta frequency.

This sequence was found in a human donor in good health (CMV status not recorded). Some clones in this sample may be carry-over from other donors' samples. V and J are TRBV12-3 or TRBV12-4 and TRBJ2-7, with D unclear. The sample was PBMCs. CDR3 bases: TGTGCCAGCAGCCCAGAGTCCTACGAGCAGTACTTC. It codes for CASSPESYEQYF.